This T cell receptor beta chain was documented in a study of beta chain features in type 1 diabetes. General observations from the study: Sequencing from cDNA could over-represent high-TCR-expressing cells. More deletions and fewer insertions at VDJ junctions were seen in type 1 diabetes patients.

The ends lost 2 bases at V and 14 bases at J; junction bases unmatched: 8. Germline values: CDR1 MDHEN, CDR2 SYDVKM. This CDR3 has 14 residues. Expressed TCRB transcripts were sequenced because the entire RNA isolate underwent reverse transcription. Here immunoSEQ multiplex PCR was the method, and the copy in TCRdb shows in-frame clones only, minus some. The sample consists of hundreds of thousands of clones, 10% to 15% of them appearing once. Each population that was sorted was more than 98% pure. A word on this clone: No antigen is known for it.

The TCR was taken from a man between 18 and 29 years old in good health. Material: naive CD4+ T cells from blood. V and J are TRBV28 and TRBJ2-1; 11 bases are shared with TRBD1. CDR3 amino acids: CASSLGTGGQVKFF. The CDR3 DNA follows: TGTGCCAGCAGTTTAGGGACAGGGGGACAAGTAAAGTTCTTC.